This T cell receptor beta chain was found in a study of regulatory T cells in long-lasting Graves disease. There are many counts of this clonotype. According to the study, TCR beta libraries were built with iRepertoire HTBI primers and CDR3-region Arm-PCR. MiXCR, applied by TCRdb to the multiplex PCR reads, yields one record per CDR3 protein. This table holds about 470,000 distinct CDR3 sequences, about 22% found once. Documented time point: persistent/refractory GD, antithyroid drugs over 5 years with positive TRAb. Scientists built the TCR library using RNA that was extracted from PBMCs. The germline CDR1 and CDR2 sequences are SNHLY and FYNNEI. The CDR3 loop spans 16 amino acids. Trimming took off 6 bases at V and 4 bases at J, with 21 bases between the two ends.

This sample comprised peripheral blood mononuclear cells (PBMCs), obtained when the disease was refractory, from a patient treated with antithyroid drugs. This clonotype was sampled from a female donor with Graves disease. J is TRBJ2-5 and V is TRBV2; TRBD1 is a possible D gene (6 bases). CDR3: CASRAYPQGQRETQYF. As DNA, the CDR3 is TGTGCCAGCAGGGCGTATCCACAGGGTCAGCGAGAGACCCAGTACTTC. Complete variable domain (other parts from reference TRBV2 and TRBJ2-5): EPEVTQTPSHQVTQMGQEVILRCVPISNHLYFYWYRQILGQKVEFLVSFYNNEISEKSEIFDDQFSVERPDGSNFTLKIRSTKLEDSAMYFCASRAYPQGQRETQYFGPGTRLLVL.